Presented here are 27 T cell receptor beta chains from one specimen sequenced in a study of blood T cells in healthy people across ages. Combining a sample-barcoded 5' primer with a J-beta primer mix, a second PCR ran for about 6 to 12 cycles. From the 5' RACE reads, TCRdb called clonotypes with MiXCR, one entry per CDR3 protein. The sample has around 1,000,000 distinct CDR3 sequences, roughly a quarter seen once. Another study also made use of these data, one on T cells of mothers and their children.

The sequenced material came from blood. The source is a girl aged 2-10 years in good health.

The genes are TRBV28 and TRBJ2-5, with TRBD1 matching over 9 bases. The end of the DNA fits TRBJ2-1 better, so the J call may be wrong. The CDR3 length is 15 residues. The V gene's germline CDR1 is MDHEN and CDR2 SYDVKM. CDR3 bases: TGTGCCAGCAGGCAGACAGGGGGTCTTTGGAATGAGCAGTTCTTC. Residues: CASRQTGGLWNEQFF.

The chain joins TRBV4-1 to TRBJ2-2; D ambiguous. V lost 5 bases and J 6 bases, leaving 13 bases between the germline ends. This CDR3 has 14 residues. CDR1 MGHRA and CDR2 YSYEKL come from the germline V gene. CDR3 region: CASSNTQAAGELFF. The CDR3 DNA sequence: TGCGCCAGCAGCAATACCCAGGCGGCCGGGGAGCTGTTTTTT.

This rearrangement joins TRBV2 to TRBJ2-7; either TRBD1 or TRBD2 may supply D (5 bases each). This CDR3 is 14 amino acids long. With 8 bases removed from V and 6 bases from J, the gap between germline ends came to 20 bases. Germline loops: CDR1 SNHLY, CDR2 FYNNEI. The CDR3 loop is CASWGTSPKGEQYF. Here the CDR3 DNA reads TGTGCCAGCTGGGGGACGTCCCCAAAAGGCGAGCAGTACTTC. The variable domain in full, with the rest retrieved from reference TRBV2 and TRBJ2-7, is EPEVTQTPSHQVTQMGQEVILRCVPISNHLYFYWYRQILGQKVEFLVSFYNNEISEKSEIFDDQFSVERPDGSNFTLKIRSTKLEDSAMYFCASWGTSPKGEQYFGPGTRLTVT.

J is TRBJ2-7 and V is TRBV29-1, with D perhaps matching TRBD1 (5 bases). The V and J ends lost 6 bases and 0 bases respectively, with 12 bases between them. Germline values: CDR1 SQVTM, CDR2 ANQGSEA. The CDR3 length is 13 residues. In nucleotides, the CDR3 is TGCAGCGTAAAAGGGGTTCTCTCCTACGAGCAGTACTTC. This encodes CSVKGVLSYEQYF.

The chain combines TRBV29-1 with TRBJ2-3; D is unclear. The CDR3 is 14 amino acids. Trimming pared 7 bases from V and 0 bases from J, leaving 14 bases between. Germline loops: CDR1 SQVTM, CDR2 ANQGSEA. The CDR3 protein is CSAPSLGSTDTQYF. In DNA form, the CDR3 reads TGCAGCGCGCCCAGTCTAGGTAGCACAGATACGCAGTATTTT.

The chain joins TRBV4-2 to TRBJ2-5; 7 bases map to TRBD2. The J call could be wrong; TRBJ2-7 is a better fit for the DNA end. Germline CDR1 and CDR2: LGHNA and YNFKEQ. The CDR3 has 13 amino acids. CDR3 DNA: TGTGCCAGCAGCCCGGGGACTATCGGCGAGCAGTACTTC. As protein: CASSPGTIGEQYF.

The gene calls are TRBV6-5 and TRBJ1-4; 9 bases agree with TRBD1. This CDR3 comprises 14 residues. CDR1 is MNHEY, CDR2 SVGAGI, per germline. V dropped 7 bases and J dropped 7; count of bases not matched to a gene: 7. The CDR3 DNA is TGTGCCAGCAAGCCACAGGGGGCGCTTGAAAAACTGTTTTTT. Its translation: CASKPQGALEKLFF.

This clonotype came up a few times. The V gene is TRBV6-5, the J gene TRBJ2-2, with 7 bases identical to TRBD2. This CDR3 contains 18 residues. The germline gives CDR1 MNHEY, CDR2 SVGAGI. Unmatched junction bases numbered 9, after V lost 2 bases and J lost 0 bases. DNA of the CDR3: TGTGCCAGCAGTTACGGGGTAGCGGGCCAACCGAACACCGGGGAGCTGTTTTTT. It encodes CASSYGVAGQPNTGELFF.

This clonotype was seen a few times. The CDR3 coding sequence is TGCAGTGCTAGGGCGGCCGCGAGCAATCAGCCCCAGCATTTT. It encodes CSARAAASNQPQHF. This chain uses TRBV20-1 with TRBJ1-5; unclear D gene. CDR3 length: 14 residues. The V gene lost 3 bases and the J gene lost 1 base, with 10 bases spanning the gap. Germline loops: CDR1 DFQATT, CDR2 SNEGSKA (reference sequence).

CDR3 nucleotide sequence: TGTGCCAGCATAAAGAAGACGGGGGGTGAGCAGTTCTTC. It encodes CASIKKTGGEQFF. V gene TRBV28 combines with J gene TRBJ2-1; 7 bases are a match to TRBD2. J gave up 9 bases and V 7 bases, and 9 bases lay outside the gene matches. The CDR3 is 13 amino acids. The germline V gene has CDR1 MDHEN and CDR2 SYDVKM.

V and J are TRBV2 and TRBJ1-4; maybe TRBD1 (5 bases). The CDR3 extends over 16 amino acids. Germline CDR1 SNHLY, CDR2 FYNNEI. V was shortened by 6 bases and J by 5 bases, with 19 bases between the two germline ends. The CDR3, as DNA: TGTGCCAGCAGAGACCTTTTCGGGGGAGTCAATGAAAAACTGTTTTTT. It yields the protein CASRDLFGGVNEKLFF.

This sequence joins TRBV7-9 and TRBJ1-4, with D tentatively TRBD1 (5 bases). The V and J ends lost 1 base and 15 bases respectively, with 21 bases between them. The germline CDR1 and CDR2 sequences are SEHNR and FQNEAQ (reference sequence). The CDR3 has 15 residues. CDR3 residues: CASSLEGGDAGGVFF. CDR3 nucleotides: TGTGCCAGCAGCTTAGAAGGTGGGGACGCCGGAGGGGTGTTTTTT.

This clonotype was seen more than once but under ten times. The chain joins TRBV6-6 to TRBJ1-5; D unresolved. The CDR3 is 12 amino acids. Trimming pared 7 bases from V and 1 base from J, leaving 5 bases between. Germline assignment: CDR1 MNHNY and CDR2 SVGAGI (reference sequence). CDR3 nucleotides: TGTGCCAGCAATGGCAGCAATCAGCCCCAGCATTTT. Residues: CASNGSNQPQHF.

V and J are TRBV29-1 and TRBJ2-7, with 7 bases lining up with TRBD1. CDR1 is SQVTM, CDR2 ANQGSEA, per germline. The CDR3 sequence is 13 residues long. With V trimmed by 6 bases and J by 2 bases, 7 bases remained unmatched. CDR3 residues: CSVGTEYTYEQYF. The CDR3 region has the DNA TGCAGCGTGGGGACAGAGTATACCTACGAGCAGTACTTC.

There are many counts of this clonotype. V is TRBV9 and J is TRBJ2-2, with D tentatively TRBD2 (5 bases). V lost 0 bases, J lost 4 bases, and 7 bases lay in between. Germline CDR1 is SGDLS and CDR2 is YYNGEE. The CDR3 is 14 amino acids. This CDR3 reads CASSVGGGTGELFF. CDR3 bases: TGTGCCAGCAGCGTAGGCGGAGGCACCGGGGAGCTGTTTTTT.

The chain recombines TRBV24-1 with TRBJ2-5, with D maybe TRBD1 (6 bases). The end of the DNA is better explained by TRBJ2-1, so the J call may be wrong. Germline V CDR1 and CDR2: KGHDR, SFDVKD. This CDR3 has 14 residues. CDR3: CATSGDRSWNEQFF. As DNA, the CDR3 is TGTGCCACCAGTGGCGACAGGTCGTGGAATGAGCAGTTCTTC.

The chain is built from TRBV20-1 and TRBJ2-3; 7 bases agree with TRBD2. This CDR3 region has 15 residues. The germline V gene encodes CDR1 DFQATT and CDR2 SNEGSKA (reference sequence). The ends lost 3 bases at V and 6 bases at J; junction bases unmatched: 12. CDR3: CSASLAGVSTDTQYF. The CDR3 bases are TGCAGTGCTAGTTTGGCGGGAGTTTCCACGGATACGCAGTATTTT.

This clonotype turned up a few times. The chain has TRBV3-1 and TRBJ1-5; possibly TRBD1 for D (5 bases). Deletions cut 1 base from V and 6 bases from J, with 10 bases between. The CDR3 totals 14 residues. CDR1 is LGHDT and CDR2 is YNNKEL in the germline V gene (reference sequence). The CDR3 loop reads CASSQGWGVQPQHF. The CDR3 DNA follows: TGTGCCAGCAGCCAAGGATGGGGGGTTCAGCCCCAGCATTTT.

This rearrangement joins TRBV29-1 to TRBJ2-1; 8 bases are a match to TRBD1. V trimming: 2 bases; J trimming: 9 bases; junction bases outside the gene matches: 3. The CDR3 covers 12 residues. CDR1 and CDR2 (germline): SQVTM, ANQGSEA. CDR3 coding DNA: TGCAGCGTTGAACAGGGGGCATCTGAGCAGTTCTTC. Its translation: CSVEQGASEQFF.

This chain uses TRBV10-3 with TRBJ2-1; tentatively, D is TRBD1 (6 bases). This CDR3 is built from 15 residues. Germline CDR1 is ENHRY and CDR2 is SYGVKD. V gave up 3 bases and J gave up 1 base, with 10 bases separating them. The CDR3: CAISDPGQSYNEQFF. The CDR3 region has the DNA TGTGCCATCAGTGATCCGGGACAATCCTACAATGAGCAGTTCTTC.

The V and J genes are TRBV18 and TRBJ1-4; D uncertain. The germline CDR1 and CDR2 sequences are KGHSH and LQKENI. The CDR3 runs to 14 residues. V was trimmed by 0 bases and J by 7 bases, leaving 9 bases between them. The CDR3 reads CASSPPWFSEKLFF. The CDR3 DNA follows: TGTGCCAGCTCACCACCCTGGTTTTCTGAAAAACTGTTTTTT.

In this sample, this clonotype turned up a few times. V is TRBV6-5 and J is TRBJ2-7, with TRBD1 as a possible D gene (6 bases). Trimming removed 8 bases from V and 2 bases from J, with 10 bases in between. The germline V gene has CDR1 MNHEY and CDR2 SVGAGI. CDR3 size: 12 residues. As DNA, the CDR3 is TGTGCCAGCTCCGACAGGCCCTACGAGCAGTACTTC. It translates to CASSDRPYEQYF.

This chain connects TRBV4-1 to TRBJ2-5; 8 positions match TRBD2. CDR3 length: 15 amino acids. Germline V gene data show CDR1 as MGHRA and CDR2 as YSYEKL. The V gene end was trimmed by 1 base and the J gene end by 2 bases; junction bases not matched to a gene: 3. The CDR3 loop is CASSQVGTRQETQYF. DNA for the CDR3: TGCGCCAGCAGCCAAGTAGGGACTAGACAAGAGACCCAGTACTTC.

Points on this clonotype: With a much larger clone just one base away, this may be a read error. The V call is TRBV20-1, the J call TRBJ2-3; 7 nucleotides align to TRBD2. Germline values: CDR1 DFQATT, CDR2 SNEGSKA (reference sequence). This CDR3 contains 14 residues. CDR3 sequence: CSAREGLEADTQSF. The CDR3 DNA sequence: TGCAGTGCTAGAGAAGGACTAGAAGCAGATACGCAGTCTTTT.

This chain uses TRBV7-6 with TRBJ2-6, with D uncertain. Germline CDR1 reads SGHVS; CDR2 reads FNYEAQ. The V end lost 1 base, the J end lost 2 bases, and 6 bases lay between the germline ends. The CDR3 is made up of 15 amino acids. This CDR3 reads CASSLGRTGANVLTF. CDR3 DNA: TGTGCCAGCAGCTTAGGAAGGACTGGGGCCAACGTCCTGACTTTC.

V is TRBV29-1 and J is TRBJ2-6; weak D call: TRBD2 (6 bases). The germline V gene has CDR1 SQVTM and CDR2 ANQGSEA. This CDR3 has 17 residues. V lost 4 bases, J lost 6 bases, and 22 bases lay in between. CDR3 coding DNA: TGCAGCGTTGGGGGACTCATTCAGGGTGCTGAGGCCAACGTCCTGACTTTC. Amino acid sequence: CSVGGLIQGAEANVLTF.

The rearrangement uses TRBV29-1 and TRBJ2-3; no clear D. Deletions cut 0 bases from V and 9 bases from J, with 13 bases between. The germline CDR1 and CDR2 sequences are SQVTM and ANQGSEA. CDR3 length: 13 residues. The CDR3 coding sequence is TGCAGCGTTGAAGAGGTGACCGAGTGGACGCAGTATTTT. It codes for CSVEEVTEWTQYF.